This T cell receptor beta chain appears in the sequencing data of a study of cytomegalovirus exposure and HLA in healthy donors. For this clone: Its cognate antigen is unknown.

In the PCR, 60 Vbeta and 13 Jbeta primers were used. Generated by immunoSEQ multiplex PCR, the TCRdb table keeps only in-frame clones and is missing some. The table lists about 140,000 clones, over 80% of them singletons. The study, taken as a whole, reports: The Asian-associated ancestry cluster reportedly had fewer N-insertions than the roughly 720-donor mean in a later analysis. In vitro checks showed that a few CMV-associated chains really do target CMV antigens. Researchers had no immune exposure information except CMV serostatus available. Associated with HLA alleles at 0.05 false discovery rate in a later analysis were 16,951 TCR beta sequences.

The CDR3 is 14 residues long. V lost 4 bases to trimming and J lost 5 bases, with 12 bases between them. Per the germline V gene, CDR1 is SGHVS and CDR2 is FNYEAQ. This clonotype was obtained from a male donor in good health and CMV-seronegative. The rearrangement joins TRBV7-6 to TRBJ1-3; D uncertain. The sequenced sample was PBMCs. CDR3 sequence: CASSSGPTRNTIYF. The CDR3 bases are TGTGCCAGCAGCTCTGGGCCTACACGAAACACCATATATTTT.